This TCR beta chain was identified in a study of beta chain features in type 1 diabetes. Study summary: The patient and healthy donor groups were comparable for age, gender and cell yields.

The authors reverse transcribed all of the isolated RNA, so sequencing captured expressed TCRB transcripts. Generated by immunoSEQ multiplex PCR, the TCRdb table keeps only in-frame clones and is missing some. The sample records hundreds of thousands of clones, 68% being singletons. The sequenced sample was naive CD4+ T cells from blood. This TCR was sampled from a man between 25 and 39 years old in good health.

Written as DNA, the CDR3 is TGTGCCAGCAGTACAGGACAGGCCGGCTATGGCTACACCTTC. This encodes CASSTGQAGYGYTF. The chain joins TRBV2 to TRBJ1-2, with 7 bases lining up with TRBD1. The germline V gene encodes CDR1 SNHLY and CDR2 FYNNEI. The CDR3 is made up of 14 amino acids. The J segment lost 4 bases and the V segment lost 5 bases, leaving 7 bases of the junction unmatched.